The present T cell receptor (beta chain) was sequenced within a study of beta chain features in type 1 diabetes. Across the whole study: All samples together contributed 100 million to 120 million sorted cells for examination.

The entirety of the isolated RNA underwent reverse transcription, so expressed TCRB transcripts were sequenced. Clones were sequenced by immunoSEQ multiplex PCR, and TCRdb holds only the in-frame ones, with some missing. Of 130,000 to 150,000 clones in the sample, 40% to 60% were seen once. Study findings and constraints: The study found moderately but significantly shorter TCRB CDR3s in all four CD4+ subsets of Type 1 diabetes patients. There were fewer insertions and more deletions at the VDJ junctions of type 1 diabetes patients.

Concerning this clone itself: As yet, its antigen is unknown.

The CDR3 covers 15 residues. The ends were cut back, 2 bases at V and 0 bases at J, with 8 bases in the middle. Per the germline V gene, CDR1 is SGHVS and CDR2 is FQNEAQ. The rearrangement uses TRBV7-8 and TRBJ1-3; unclear D gene. The sequencing sample was made of Tregs from blood. The TCR sequence derives from a man aged 18 to 30 in good health. The CDR3, as DNA: TGTGCCAGCAGCTTATCGTCCCTCTCTGGAAACACCATATATTTT. As protein: CASSLSSLSGNTIYF.